Following are 32 T cell receptor beta chains from one sample sequenced in a study of tumor-infiltrating lymphocytes in primary liver carcinoma. Making TCR beta cDNA involved approximately 480 ng total RNA and a constant-region primer. Libraries covering TCR beta were generated through three nested multiplex PCR rounds (using a slightly modified ARM-PCR). Forward primers for TRBV1-TRBV30 and a C-beta reverse primer served the first two PCR rounds, at approximately 10 cycles each. TCRdb ran MiXCR on the multiplex PCR reads and lists one entry per CDR3 protein. The sample yields roughly 100,000 distinct CDR3 sequences, around 80% seen once. The study co-extracted DNA and RNA from 20-30 mg of unsorted bulk tissue. The sample was liver tumor tissue from sampling region 3. Regarding subset: tumor region T3, left-lateral pole. The receptors stem from a man in his forties with primary liver carcinoma and hepatitis B virus infection.

As regards this clonotype: The conserved closing phenylalanine or tryptophan is absent in this CDR3, likely reflecting a read error. V gene TRBV5-1 combines with J gene TRBJ2-1; the D gene is possibly TRBD2 (5 bases). CDR3 size: 14 residues. Trimming took off 2 bases at V and 7 bases at J, with 13 bases between the two ends. CDR1 and CDR2 (germline): SGHRS, YFSETQ. CDR3 bases: TGCGCCAGCAGCTTTTTGGGAGCGTATAATGAGCAGTTCTAC. Amino acids: CASSFLGAYNEQFY.

The genes are TRBV2 and TRBJ2-7; 9 positions agree with TRBD2. The CDR3 sequence is 13 residues long. Germline CDR1 and CDR2: SNHLY and FYNNEI. V lost 11 bases to trimming and J lost 2 bases; unmatched junction nucleotides: 7. CDR3 loop: CAGASGTTYEQYF. Written as DNA, the CDR3 is TGTGCCGGGGCTAGCGGGACCACCTACGAGCAGTACTTC. The full variable domain, its missing parts supplied by reference TRBV2 and TRBJ2-7, is EPEVTQTPSHQVTQMGQEVILRCVPISNHLYFYWYRQILGQKVEFLVSFYNNEISEKSEIFDDQFSVERPDGSNFTLKIRSTKLEDSAMYFCAGASGTTYEQYFGPGTRLTVT.

The rearrangement uses TRBV11-2 and TRBJ2-4; D gene uncertain. Per the germline V gene, CDR1 is SGHAT and CDR2 is FQNNGV. The CDR3 is made up of 17 amino acids. The CDR3 reads CARWAPDSRYVLDIQYF. In DNA, the CDR3 is TGTGCGCGCTGGGCCCCCGACTCGCGTTACGTGCTAGACATTCAGTACTTC. Together with reference TRBV11-2 and TRBJ2-4, the CDR3 gives the full variable domain: EAGVAQSPRYKIIEKRQSVAFWCNPISGHATLYWYQQILGQGPKLLIQFQNNGVVDDSQLPKDRFSAERLKGVDSTLKIQPAKLEDSAVYLCARWAPDSRYVLDIQYFGAGTRLSVL.

On this clonotype itself: One end of the junction varies from germline; a read error may be responsible. The chain joins TRBV6-1 to TRBJ1-2, with D maybe TRBD1 (6 bases). The germline CDR1 and CDR2 sequences are MNHNS and SASEGT. This CDR3 is built from 14 residues. The CDR3 is CTSSAFRGVYGYTF. The CDR3 DNA is TGTACCAGCAGTGCTTTCAGGGGTGTCTATGGCTACACCTTC.

J is TRBJ2-1 and V is TRBV4-3; D is ambiguous. Germline V lookup: CDR1 LGHNA, CDR2 YSLEER. CDR3 size: 16 residues. In DNA, the CDR3 is TGCACCATCAGCCAAGATCCCTACTCAGAGTACAATGAGCAGTTCTTC. Translated, it gives CTISQDPYSEYNEQFF.

Notes on this clonotype: Sequence at one end of the junction differs from germline and may be a read error. The chain employs TRBV11-1 and TRBJ2-6; tentatively, D is TRBD2 (6 bases). This CDR3 spans 14 amino acids. Germline assignment: CDR1 SGHAT and CDR2 FQDESV (reference sequence). CDR3 DNA sequence: TGTGCCAGCAGCTGGGACTCTGGGGCCAACGTCTTGATTTTC. This translates into CASSWDSGANVLIF. The full variable domain, completed using reference TRBV11-1 and TRBJ2-6, is EAEVAQSPRYKITEKSQAVAFWCDPISGHATLYWYRQILGQGPELLVQFQDESVVDDSQLPKDRFSAERLKGVDSTLKIQPAELGDSAMYLCASSWDSGANVLIFGAGSRLTVL.

Comment on this clonotype: One junction end does not reproduce the germline sequence, and a read error may be involved. V usage is TRBV4-3 and J usage is TRBJ1-6, with TRBD1 matching 10 bases. Germline CDR1 and CDR2: LGHNA and YSLEER. This CDR3 region has 16 residues. The CDR3 DNA reads as TGCGCGAGCAGCTTCTGGGACAGGGGAAGGAATTCACCCCTCCACTTC. Amino acids: CASSFWDRGRNSPLHF.

As concerns this clonotype: A junction boundary mismatches the germline segment, possibly from a read error. The CDR3: CSVEGGAVITDTHYF. CDR3 sequence (DNA): TGCAGCGTTGAGGGCGGGGCCGTTATCACAGATACGCACTATTTT. This sequence joins TRBV29-1 and TRBJ2-3; possibly TRBD2 for D (6 bases). Germline V gene lookup returns CDR1 SQVTM and CDR2 ANQGSEA. This CDR3 is built from 15 residues.

This clonotype was seen a single time. The chain's CDR3 is CAISPVAETQYF. The CDR3 DNA reads as TGTGCCATTAGCCCTGTCGCGGAGACCCAGTACTTC. V usage is TRBV6-6 and J usage is TRBJ2-5, with D uncertain. Trimming took 10 bases from V and 5 from J, leaving 14 bases between them. Germline CDR1 reads MNHNY; CDR2 reads SVGAGI (reference sequence). The CDR3 runs 12 residues.

Points on this clonotype: Given the absence of the conserved phenylalanine or tryptophan at the CDR3 end, a read error is likely. The chain is built from TRBV11-3 and TRBJ1-5; D is possibly TRBD1 (5 bases). This CDR3 has 15 residues. Per the germline V gene, CDR1 is SGHNT and CDR2 is YENEEA. CDR3 protein: CASSLDLGVAQPQHY. For the CDR3, the DNA is TGTGCCAGCAGCCTAGATCTAGGGGTGGCTCAGCCCCAGCATTAT.

This clonotype came up once. One end of the junction varies from germline; a read error may be responsible. V is TRBV6-1 and J is TRBJ2-1; TRBD2 matches 7 bases. Germline CDR1 reads MNHNS; CDR2 reads SASEGT. CDR3 length: 16 amino acids. This chain's CDR3 is CVSSTLTSRRSHEQFF. CDR3 nucleotide sequence: TGTGTCAGCAGTACCTTGACTAGCAGGAGAAGCCATGAGCAGTTCTTC.

V usage is TRBV24-1 and J usage is TRBJ2-1; D gene uncertain. Between the trimmed V and J ends, which lost 1 base and 2 bases, there was a span of 8 bases. CDR1 KGHDR and CDR2 SFDVKD come from the germline V gene. The CDR3 loop spans 15 amino acids. The CDR3 loop reads CATSDLETPYNEQFF. CDR3 bases: TGTGCCACCAGTGATTTAGAGACCCCCTACAATGAGCAGTTCTTC.

Of note for this clonotype: One end of the junction varies from germline; a read error may be responsible. V gene TRBV6-2 or TRBV6-3 combines with J gene TRBJ2-5; TRBD1 agrees at 8 bases. CDR1 and CDR2 from the germline V gene are MNHEY and SVGEGT. The CDR3 spans 17 residues. Here the CDR3 reads CASSRTPRGRFCETQYF. In DNA, the CDR3 is TGTGCCAGCAGTCGAACCCCCAGGGGGCGATTCTGCGAGACCCAGTATTTC.

Details on this clonotype: Sequence at one end of the junction differs from germline and may be a read error. V is TRBV6-4 and J is TRBJ2-1; weak D call: TRBD2 (6 bases). CDR1 is MRHNA and CDR2 is SNTAGT in the germline V gene. The CDR3 is 14 amino acids. The CDR3 spells CVSHLASSYNGQFF. CDR3 nucleotide sequence: TGTGTCAGCCACCTAGCGAGCTCCTACAATGGGCAGTTCTTC.

This clonotype came up many times. CDR3: CASSWGTVQPDTQYF. CDR3 in DNA: TGTGCCAGCAGCTGGGGGACAGTGCAGCCAGATACGCAGTATTTT. The genes are TRBV11-2 and TRBJ2-3; the match to TRBD1 covers 7 bases. Germline values: CDR1 SGHAT, CDR2 FQNNGV. J gave up 4 bases and V 4 bases, and 8 bases lay outside the gene matches. The CDR3 runs to 15 residues.

Regarding this clonotype: Relative to the germline gene, one junction end is altered; a read error may explain this. J is TRBJ2-7 and V is TRBV11-2, with TRBD1 as a possible D gene (6 bases). The CDR3 totals 15 residues. Germline V lookup: CDR1 SGHAT, CDR2 FQNNGV. CDR3: CASGLLWTEENEQYF. The CDR3 bases are TGTGCCAGCGGCTTACTATGGACAGAGGAAAACGAGCAATACTTC.

For this clonotype: The CDR3 end shows no conserved phenylalanine or tryptophan, and so a read error is likely. The DNA is left out, because the CDR3 cannot be placed on it with certainty; the CDR3 is given as TCRdb lists it. The chain links TRBV11-3 to TRBJ2-1. Germline CDR1 reads SGHNT; CDR2 reads YENEEA. The CDR3 sequence runs 14 residues, both termini included. The CDR3 reads CASSLGVSNNGRFY.

This clonotype came up many times. This rearrangement joins TRBV14 to TRBJ1-6; tentative D call: TRBD1 (5 bases). In germline, CDR1 is SGHDN, CDR2 FVKESK. V gave up 2 bases and J gave up 7 bases, with 6 bases separating them. The CDR3 runs 13 residues. In DNA, the CDR3 is TGTGCCAGCAGCCAACAGGGAAATTCACCCCTCCACTTT. This sequence encodes CASSQQGNSPLHF.

Note on this clonotype: The junction differs from germline at one of its ends, possibly a read error. DNA for the CDR3: TGTGCCAACAGTTCCGCGGTCGGGAGCAGATACGAGCATTACTTC. This encodes CANSSAVGSRYEHYF. J is TRBJ2-7 and V is TRBV28, with D perhaps matching TRBD2 (6 bases). The CDR3 sequence is 15 residues long. Germline V gene data show CDR1 as MDHEN and CDR2 as SYDVKM.

This clonotype was recorded many times. It may be a read error: a sequence one base away is much more abundant. As the CDR3 is not closed by the conserved phenylalanine or tryptophan, this likely results from a read error. This rearrangement joins TRBV12-3 or TRBV12-4 to TRBJ2-5, with D perhaps TRBD2 (6 bases). This CDR3 has 15 amino acids. The germline V and J ends were trimmed by 8 bases and 0 bases, with 16 bases remaining between them. The CDR3 DNA follows: TGTGCCAGCTCTAACGGAGGGGTCAACCAAGAGACCCAGTACCTC. Protein sequence: CASSNGGVNQETQYL.

This clonotype was seen a single time. The junction differs from germline at one of its ends, possibly a read error. J is TRBJ1-2 and V is TRBV5-1; no clear D. Germline V CDR1 and CDR2: SGHRS, YFSETQ. This CDR3 spans 13 amino acids. DNA for the CDR3: TGCGCCAGCAGCTTGCTGTCGGACTATGGGTACGCCTTC. Its translation is CASSLLSDYGYAF. Based on the CDR3 plus reference TRBV5-1 and TRBJ1-2, the full variable domain is KAGVTQTPRYLIKTRGQQVTLSCSPISGHRSVSWYQQTPGQGLQFLFEYFSETQRNKGNFPGRFSGRQFSNSRSEMNVSTLELGDSALYLCASSLLSDYGYAFGSGTRLTVV.

This clonotype showed up many times. This chain joins TRBV4-2 and TRBJ2-6, with D perhaps matching TRBD1 or TRBD2 (5 bases each). This CDR3 region has 15 residues. Between the trimmed V and J ends, which lost 6 bases and 2 bases, there was a span of 11 bases. CDR1 is LGHNA and CDR2 is YNFKEQ in the germline V gene. In DNA, the CDR3 is TGTGCCAGCAGACCCGGGACGGCTGGGGCCAACGTCCTGACTTTC. Protein product: CASRPGTAGANVLTF.

This clonotype was counted once. A read error may account for a junction end that differs from germline. The V call is TRBV30, the J call TRBJ2-5, with 11 bases lining up with TRBD2. Germline V gene data show CDR1 as GTSNPN and CDR2 as SVGIG (reference sequence). This CDR3 is built from 15 residues. CDR3 loop: CAWIRLAGTQETQCF. CDR3 in DNA: TGTGCCTGGATACGACTAGCGGGGACCCAAGAGACCCAGTGTTTC.

This clonotype was picked up many times. A much larger clone sits a single nucleotide away, making a read error possible. The chain employs TRBV10-2 and TRBJ1-2; TRBD1 matches at 7 bases. V lost 6 bases to trimming and J lost 8 bases; unmatched junction nucleotides: 6. This CDR3 region has 12 residues. Germline V lookup: CDR1 WSHSY, CDR2 SAAADI. Here the CDR3 DNA reads TGCGCCAGCAGCGACAGGGATGGCGGCTACACCTTC. Encoded protein: CASSDRDGGYTF.

The rearrangement joins TRBV5-4 to TRBJ2-3, with 9 bases matching TRBD2. Germline CDR1 is SGHNT and CDR2 is YYREEE (reference sequence). The CDR3 is 16 residues long. The CDR3 DNA is TGTGTCTGCAACTTGCTCGCGGGAGGGCCCACAGATACGCAGTATTTT. It translates to CVCNLLAGGPTDTQYF.

This sequence joins TRBV5-1 and TRBJ2-1, with D unclear. The V end lost 7 bases, the J end lost 6 bases, and 11 bases lay between the germline ends. CDR1 and CDR2 from the germline V gene are SGHRS and YFSETQ. The CDR3 loop spans 12 amino acids. In DNA, the CDR3 is TGCGCCAGCGGCCCCGCAGGCAATGAGCAGTTCTTC. As protein: CASGPAGNEQFF.

With regard to this clonotype: Because it lacks the conserved phenylalanine or tryptophan at the end, this CDR3 is likely a read error. The V call is TRBV5-1, the J call TRBJ2-7; 8 bases agree with TRBD1. The CDR3 extends over 15 amino acids. Germline V gene data show CDR1 as SGHRS and CDR2 as YFSETQ. The junction had 15 bases not matched to a gene; V was cut back by 4 bases and J by 9 bases. Here the CDR3 reads CASSRKDREENGQYS. The CDR3 region has the DNA TGCGCCAGCAGCCGTAAGGACAGGGAGGAGAACGGGCAGTACTCC.

This clonotype was recorded only once. A read error may account for a junction end that differs from germline. J is TRBJ2-3 and V is TRBV5-4; 8 bases agree with TRBD2. There are 15 residues in the CDR3. CDR1 and CDR2 from the germline V gene are SGHNT and YYREEE (reference sequence). As DNA, the CDR3 is TGTGCCTGCAGCATGCAAGCGGGGGAGACAGATACGCAGTATTTT. It specifies CACSMQAGETDTQYF.

Many counts were recorded for this clonotype. This rearrangement joins TRBV7-9 to TRBJ1-3; D gene ambiguous. Between the trimmed V and J ends, which lost 5 bases and 0 bases, there was a span of 11 bases. The CDR3 runs to 15 residues. Germline V gene sequence: CDR1 SEHNR, CDR2 FQNEAQ (reference sequence). The CDR3 nucleotides read TGTGCCAGCAGCCCCACCGGGTACTCTGGAAACACCATATATTTT. This codes for CASSPTGYSGNTIYF.

Details on this clonotype: This likely comes from a read error, as the CDR3 has no conserved phenylalanine or tryptophan at its end. It is unclear where the CDR3 begins or ends on the DNA, so no DNA is shown, and the CDR3 is as TCRdb lists it. The chain recombines TRBV28 with TRBJ1-2; the table assigns TRBD1, which was not confirmed against the DNA. Germline V gene data show CDR1 as MDHEN and CDR2 as SYDVKM. Inclusive of both ends, the CDR3 amounts to 16 amino acids. CDR3: CASSTPPGTGTYGYTL.

Note on this clonotype: An end of the junction does not agree with germline; a read error may underlie this. CDR3 nucleotides: TGTGCCAGCACTTCAACTACCGCGGGTTCAGACACAAATACGCAGTATTTT. Residues: CASTSTTAGSDTNTQYF. The genes are TRBV12-3 or TRBV12-4 and TRBJ2-3; possible D gene TRBD2, 5 bases. The CDR3 covers 17 residues.

Regarding this clonotype: A read error may account for a junction end that differs from germline. The chain joins TRBV6-6 to TRBJ2-3; 8 bases fit TRBD1. This CDR3 has 14 amino acids. CDR1 is MNHNY, CDR2 SVGAGI, per germline (reference sequence). CDR3 loop: CASRSTGGGVTQYF. The CDR3 DNA sequence: TGCGCCAGCAGGTCTACAGGGGGTGGAGTTACGCAGTATTTT.